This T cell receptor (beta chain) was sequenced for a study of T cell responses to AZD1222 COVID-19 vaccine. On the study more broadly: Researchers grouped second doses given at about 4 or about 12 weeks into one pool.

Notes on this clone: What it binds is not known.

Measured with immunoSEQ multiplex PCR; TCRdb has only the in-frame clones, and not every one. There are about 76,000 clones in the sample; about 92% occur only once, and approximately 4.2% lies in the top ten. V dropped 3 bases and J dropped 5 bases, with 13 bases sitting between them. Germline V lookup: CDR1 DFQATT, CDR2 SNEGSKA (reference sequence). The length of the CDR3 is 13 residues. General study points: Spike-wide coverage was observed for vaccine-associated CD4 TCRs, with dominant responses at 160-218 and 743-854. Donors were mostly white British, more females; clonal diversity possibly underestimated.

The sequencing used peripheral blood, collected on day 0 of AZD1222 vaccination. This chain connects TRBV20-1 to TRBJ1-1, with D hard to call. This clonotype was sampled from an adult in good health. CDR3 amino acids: CSASWQTGTEAFF. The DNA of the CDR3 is TGCAGTGCTAGTTGGCAGACGGGGACTGAAGCTTTCTTT.